The sequence of this T cell receptor (beta chain) was determined in a study of blood T cell repertoires in COVID-19 (dated by TCRdb to about 2020). Some background on the complete study: Collaborator samples came from the United States, Italy and Spain and covered acute and convalescent phases of COVID-19. The material from the prospective study consisted of cDNA or gDNA derived from T cells, B-cell-depleted T cells, or PBMCs. The dataset comprised deeply sampled blood TCRbeta repertoires from subjects exposed to, actively infected with, or recovered from COVID-19. The repertoires were made available in a free public database intended to serve as a resource for research on the immune response to SARS-CoV-2. The samples were drawn from two sources: the first 160 participants of the ongoing ImmuneRACE study, and 1,200 or so subjects contributed by 6 global collaborators. Sample metadata almost always included a de-identified subject ID, COVID-19 status, age in years and sex. Where HLA class I and class II types were available, the types were taken from metadata supplied by the sample provider, not from assay-based typing. On the study overall, not on this receptor specifically: The amount of clinical and demographic metadata varied by source and participant and was provided uncurated.

TCRbeta CDR3 regions were amplified from genomic DNA using the immunoSEQ Assay, a bias-controlled multiplex PCR. The original methods were these. The number of nucleated cells in each sample was estimated from the amplification of reference gene primers within the assay. To quantify the absolute abundance of each unique TCRbeta CDR3 rearrangement, sequence reads were collapsed and filtered. For each sample, productive Simpson clonality was calculated as the square root of Simpson's diversity index across productive rearrangements. Sourced from immuneACCESS, this table was stored by TCRdb with only in-frame sequences that have V and J called. A share of the clones is absent; for the studies checked, an unresolved V gene accounts for under half, and the remainder has no known explanation. The D gene and trimming were derived from the DNA, and the V and J assignments and clone size from that table. The sample contains 150,000 to 200,000 clones, around four fifths of them found a single time. About 8% of the sample belongs to the ten largest clones.

A note on this clone: What antigen it recognizes has not been identified. The input lacks base qualities; no much larger clone sits a single base away.

Participants in the prospective study were enrolled through a virtual design, were aged about 18 to 100 years, and lived in some 24 United States geographic areas. To assign participants to cohorts, the prospective study relied on clinical history that participants themselves reported in a screening survey and a study questionnaire. Recovered participants in ImmuneRACE Cohort 3 were defined by two consecutive negative NP/OP PCR tests, clearance by a healthcare professional, or resolution of symptoms. Mobile phlebotomists in the prospective study collected whole blood, serum and a nasopharyngeal or oropharyngeal swab from every participant. Participants in the prospective study had the option to provide additional blood draws and questionnaires over a roughly 2-month period. Before DNA extraction, prospective study blood samples were shipped either frozen or at room temperature. CDR1 and CDR2, per the germline V gene (reference sequence), are MNHNY and SVGAGI. The V end loses 0 bases and the J end loses 5 bases, and a stretch of 8 bases separates them. CDR3 length: 14 amino acids, cysteine to phenylalanine. Only the CDR3 region is kept as DNA, spanning 42 bases read in frame from base 1.

This sequence originates from a woman in her forties or fifties who had recovered from COVID-19. Specimen: PBMCs or T cells enriched from blood (not recorded which). The chain couples TRBV6-6 to TRBJ2-1; the best D guess is TRBD2, with 5 bases matching. The sequenced DNA: TGTGCCAGCAGTTACTCGTCGGGGAACAATGAGCAGTTCTTC. This yields the protein CASSYSSGNNEQFF.